One and the same sample provided the 10 T cell receptor beta chains below, sequenced in a study of neurological immune-mediated disorders. This sample's time point: longitudinal time-point 3. MiXCR, run by TCRdb on the 5' RACE reads, gives a single entry per CDR3 protein. The table records roughly 57,000 distinct CDR3 sequences, roughly 8% of them present only once. The sample was PBMCs. These receptors originate from a woman in her 40s in good health.

This clonotype showed up many times. The chain joins TRBV25-1 to TRBJ1-2; 8 bases map to TRBD1. Trimming cost V 9 bases and J 5 bases; bases outside gene matches: 5. Germline V gene data show CDR1 as MGHDK and CDR2 as SYGVNS. The CDR3 runs 12 residues. The CDR3 nucleotides are TGTGCCAGTCAGGGGGCGGGGTATGGCTACACCTTC. It specifies CASQGAGYGYTF.

This clonotype was seen many times. The V call is TRBV9, the J call TRBJ1-2; TRBD1 might be the D (5 bases). The germline gives CDR1 SGDLS, CDR2 YYNGEE. Trimming took off 0 bases at V and 8 bases at J, with 8 bases between the two ends. This CDR3 spans 12 amino acids. CDR3 protein: CASSVGGGGYTF. The CDR3 region has the DNA TGTGCCAGCAGCGTAGGGGGCGGGGGCTACACCTTC.

This clonotype occurred many times. This chain joins TRBV6-5 and TRBJ2-7; possibly TRBD2 for D (6 bases). Germline CDR1 MNHEY, CDR2 SVGAGI. This CDR3 is built from 14 residues. With 5 bases removed from V and 4 bases from J, the gap between germline ends came to 15 bases. The chain's CDR3 is CASSRSSDLYEQYF. The CDR3 DNA follows: TGTGCCAGCAGTCGTTCTAGCGACCTTTACGAGCAGTACTTC.

This clonotype was observed many times. The chain links TRBV4-2 to TRBJ1-4; D is uncertain. V was clipped by 1 base and J by 7 bases, with 13 bases between them. CDR1 and CDR2 (germline): LGHNA, YNFKEQ. The CDR3 spans 15 residues. CDR3 amino acids: CASSQVGDTAEKLFF. CDR3 DNA sequence: TGTGCCAGCAGCCAAGTCGGAGACACCGCTGAAAAACTGTTTTTT.

This clonotype was seen repeatedly, ten times or more. This rearrangement joins TRBV6-5 to TRBJ1-6; the match to TRBD1 covers 9 bases. CDR3 length: 15 amino acids. Germline CDR1 and CDR2: MNHEY and SVGAGI. The J segment lost 8 bases and the V segment lost 6 bases, leaving 8 bases of the junction unmatched. Written as DNA, the CDR3 is TGTGCCAGCAGCCGAACAGGGGGCGCGGATTCACCCCTCCACTTT. Amino acid sequence: CASSRTGGADSPLHF.

This clonotype has a handful of counts. In DNA, the CDR3 is TGCGCCAGCAGCCAAGATTGGGGTTCGGGCACTGAAGCTTTCTTT. Protein: CASSQDWGSGTEAFF. V is TRBV4-1 and J is TRBJ1-1, with unresolved D. Germline CDR1 and CDR2: MGHRA and YSYEKL. This CDR3 spans 15 amino acids. Trimming cost V 0 bases and J 4 bases, with 12 bases left between them.

This clonotype was recorded many times. This chain uses TRBV29-1 with TRBJ2-7; 7 bases line up with TRBD1. The germline gives CDR1 SQVTM, CDR2 ANQGSEA. The CDR3 is made up of 12 amino acids. The CDR3 sequence is CRAKAGGYEQYF. DNA of the CDR3: TGCAGAGCGAAGGCAGGGGGCTACGAGCAGTACTTC.

The V and J genes are TRBV7-2 and TRBJ1-2; D may be TRBD1 (5 bases). Germline V gene sequence: CDR1 SGHTA, CDR2 FQGNSA. The CDR3 has 15 amino acids. Deletions cut 1 base from V and 5 bases from J, with 14 bases between. DNA of the CDR3: TGTGCCAGCAGCTTAGTTCCGGGGGGTGGATATGGCTACACCTTC. It encodes CASSLVPGGGYGYTF.

This clonotype was seen many times. This chain connects TRBV7-2 to TRBJ2-1; D is unresolved. Per germline, CDR1 SGHTA and CDR2 FQGNSA. The CDR3 totals 11 residues. V lost 2 bases to trimming and J lost 10 bases, with 6 bases between them. The CDR3 DNA reads as TGTGCCAGCAGCTTAAGCCTAGAGCAGTTCTTC. This sequence encodes CASSLSLEQFF. Filled out from reference TRBV7-2 and TRBJ2-1, the complete variable domain reads GAGVSQSPSNKVTEKGKDVELRCDPISGHTALYWYRQSLGQGLEFLIYFQGNSAPDKSGLPSDRFSAERTGGSVSTLTIQRTQQEDSAVYLCASSLSLEQFFGPGTRLTVL.

The table lists this clonotype with many counts. The J gene is TRBJ2-7, the V gene TRBV6-2 or TRBV6-3; D is ambiguous. There are 12 residues in the CDR3. Between the trimmed V and J ends, which lost 7 bases and 2 bases, there was a span of 9 bases. Germline values: CDR1 MNHEY, CDR2 SVGEGT. CDR3 residues: CASNKLAYEQYF. CDR3 bases: TGTGCCAGCAACAAGTTAGCCTACGAGCAGTACTTC.